The present T cell receptor (beta chain) was sequenced within a study of T cells after posttransplantation cyclophosphamide. Treatment was busulfan-fludarabine conditioning, a marrow graft, and cyclophosphamide on days +3 and +4. Some clones are missing from TCRdb's copy, which holds only in-frame ones; the method was immunoSEQ multiplex PCR. Listed for the sample are 12,000 or so clones, none seen a single time. This clone came up many times. The sequence derives from a female patient in her thirties or forties who received an allogeneic stem cell transplant from a related donor, was CMV-positive, and had acute GVHD only. Some of the T cells might come from the graft donor. The sample here was PBMCs, taken after allogeneic stem cell transplant with posttransplant cyclophosphamide.

This CDR3 is CASSLVRGSGTGGISTEAFF. The DNA for the CDR3 is TGCGCCAGCAGCTTGGTTAGGGGGTCCGGGACAGGGGGCATTAGCACTGAAGCTTTCTTT. This sequence joins TRBV5-1 and TRBJ1-1; 12 bases align to TRBD1. This CDR3 contains 20 residues. The junction had 16 bases not matched to a gene; V was cut back by 0 bases and J by 4 bases. Germline CDR1 is SGHRS and CDR2 is YFSETQ. Drawing the rest from reference TRBV5-1 and TRBJ1-1, the complete variable domain is KAGVTQTPRYLIKTRGQQVTLSCSPISGHRSVSWYQQTPGQGLQFLFEYFSETQRNKGNFPGRFSGRQFSNSRSEMNVSTLELGDSALYLCASSLVRGSGTGGISTEAFFGQGTRLTVV.